This T cell receptor (beta chain) was identified during a study of shared clonotypes between healthy human individuals. About this clone: Its matching antigen is unknown.

As defined, naive CD8 cells were CD45RO-negative and positively selected for CCR7, with terminally differentiated effector memory CD45RA+ cells excluded. Sequencing used immunoSEQ multiplex PCR; TCRdb keeps in-frame clones, though not all of them. Of 2 million to 2.5 million clones listed, about 95% are singletons. Study observations and caveats: Some clonotypes were shared by all four sorted-subset donors, while others were not shared. The non-shared ones had lower generation probabilities than the shared ones.

This CDR3 has 15 amino acids. Germline V gives CDR1 SGHAT, CDR2 FQNNGV. Trimming at V came to 3 bases and at J to 0 bases, leaving 2 bases not matched to a gene. Sequencing was carried out using naive CD8+ T cells sorted from blood. The gene calls are TRBV11-2 and TRBJ2-1; 7 nucleotides match TRBD2. The sequence derives from a man aged 18 to 30 in good health. The CDR3 bases are TGTGCCAGCAGCTTCGGGGGGATCTCCTACAATGAGCAGTTCTTC. The encoded protein is CASSFGGISYNEQFF.